The rows below give T cell receptor beta chains drawn from one sample of a study of cytomegalovirus exposure and HLA in healthy donors. The table came from immunoSEQ multiplex PCR; TCRdb's copy has only in-frame clones and leaves some out. This repertoire includes approximately 75,000 clones. The sequencing input was PBMCs. The receptors originated from a boy aged 10-17 years in good health and CMV-seronegative. CDR3s include the opening cysteine and the closing phenylalanine or tryptophan. Fields, in order: V gene, CDR3 length, J gene, D gene, CDR3 DNA, CDR3 protein. The D gene is left open where the match is weak.

>TRBV18|14|TRBJ1-4|.
TGTGCCAGCTCAATCGACGGGGGGCATGAAAAACTGTTTTTT
CASSIDGGHEKLFF
>TRBV19|13|TRBJ1-2|TRBD1
TGTGCCAGTAGTTACGGACAGGGGGATGGCTACACCTTC
CASSYGQGDGYTF
>TRBV9|15|TRBJ2-1|TRBD1
TGTGCCAGCAGCGCGGGGACAGGGAGGGTCTATGAGCAGTTCTTC
CASSAGTGRVYEQFF
>TRBV6-5|13|TRBJ2-6|.
TGTGCCAGCCAAAACTCTGGGGCCAACGTCCTGACTTTC
CASQNSGANVLTF
>TRBV7-2|15|TRBJ1-1|.
TGTGCCAGCAGCTTAACCTCAGGCAAACACACTGAAGCTTTCTTT
CASSLTSGKHTEAFF
>TRBV15|16|TRBJ1-6|.
TGTGCCACCAGCAGAGGAGGGATCCTCTATAATTCACCCCTCCACTTT
CATSRGGILYNSPLHF
>TRBV6-5|16|TRBJ2-3|TRBD1
TGTGCCAGCAGTTGGGGAGTGGGACAGGGCACAGATACGCAGTATTTT
CASSWGVGQGTDTQYF
>TRBV6-1|17|TRBJ1-3|TRBD1
TGTGCCAGCAGTGGACTTGACAGGGATGCCTCTGGAAACACCATATATTTT
CASSGLDRDASGNTIYF
>TRBV4-1|16|TRBJ2-5|.
TGCGCCAGCAGCCCCCTCAGGGGTACGACCCAAGAGACCCAGTACTTC
CASSPLRGTTQETQYF
>TRBV29-1|14|TRBJ2-1|.
TGCAGCGTTGCACTAGTGTTATCGAGCAATGAGCAGTTCTTC
CSVALVLSSNEQFF
>TRBV2|14|TRBJ1-2|TRBD1
TGTGCCAGCAGAGAGACAGGGACTAACTATGGCTACACCTTC
CASRETGTNYGYTF
>TRBV19|15|TRBJ2-5|.
TGTGCCAGTAGTATAAGGACAGGGAGGGGAGAGACCCAGTACTTC
CASSIRTGRGETQYF
>TRBV9|15|TRBJ2-5|TRBD2
TGTGCCAGCAGCGTAGGACTAGCTGGGGGAGAGACCCAGTACTTC
CASSVGLAGGETQYF
>TRBV14|15|TRBJ2-1|TRBD2
TGTGCCAGCAGCCCCCGGACTAGCGGGAGGCTTGAGCAGTTCTTC
CASSPRTSGRLEQFF
>TRBV5-1|16|TRBJ1-1|.
TGCGCCAGCAGCTTCACCTTCACGGGTGCGAACACTGAAGCTTTCTTT
CASSFTFTGANTEAFF
>TRBV4-2|16|TRBJ1-4|TRBD1
TGTGCCAGCAGCCCCATAGGGGGCAGCCCTAATGAAAAACTGTTTTTT
CASSPIGGSPNEKLFF
>TRBV30|15|TRBJ1-6|.
TGTGCCTGGAGTAGCCTCTCAACCTATAATTCACCCCTCCACTTT
CAWSSLSTYNSPLHF
>TRBV6-5|15|TRBJ2-1|.
TGTGCCAGCAGTAATCAACCTTATGGAGGCAATGAGCAGTTCTTC
CASSNQPYGGNEQFF
>TRBV2|16|TRBJ2-7|TRBD1
TGTGCCAGCAGTGAACTTTGGGGACAGGATTCCTACGAGCAGTACTTC
CASSELWGQDSYEQYF
>TRBV4-1|15|TRBJ1-1|.
TGCGCCAGCAGCCAAGGGGGGGGGAAGAGAAATGAAGCTTTCTTT
CASSQGGGKRNEAFF
>TRBV7-6|13|TRBJ2-5|.
TGTGCCAGCAGCTTACAGCTGCGGGAGACCCAGTACTTC
CASSLQLRETQYF
>TRBV6-1|13|TRBJ2-3|TRBD1
TGTGCCAGCGCCGACAGGGCCCCCGATACGCAGTATTTT
CASADRAPDTQYF
>TRBV7-9|14|TRBJ1-1|.
TGTGCCAGCAGCTTAGCTTGGGGGCACACTGAAGCTTTCTTT
CASSLAWGHTEAFF
>TRBV6-1|13|TRBJ2-7|.
TGTGCCAGCAAAAGGCTAGAAGGCGGCGAGCAGTACTTC
CASKRLEGGEQYF
>TRBV5-6|17|TRBJ1-1|TRBD1
TGTGCCAGCAGCCGAAGACAGGGGCGGGACATGAACACTGAAGCTTTCTTT
CASSRRQGRDMNTEAFF
>TRBV5-1|13|TRBJ1-2|.
TGCGCCAGCAGCACACAACAGAGCTATGGCTACACCTTC
CASSTQQSYGYTF
>TRBV6-1|15|TRBJ2-5|.
TGTGCCAGCAGCAGAGAGGACTCCGCGCCGGAGACCCAGTACTTC
CASSREDSAPETQYF
>TRBV5-1|16|TRBJ2-3|TRBD2
TGCGCCAGCAGGGGGCAGGTGACTAGCCCGGGAGATACGCAGTATTTT
CASRGQVTSPGDTQYF
>TRBV5-1|15|TRBJ2-3|TRBD2
TGCGCCAGCAGCTTGGAGGGACTAGCAGTCCATACGCAGTATTTT
CASSLEGLAVHTQYF
>TRBV30|14|TRBJ1-1|.
TGTGCCTGGAGTGAGGGAAGGGGGAACACTGAAGCTTTCTTT
CAWSEGRGNTEAFF
>TRBV7-9|13|TRBJ1-1|.
TGTGCCAGCAGCCGACGGGAGAACACTGAAGCTTTCTTT
CASSRRENTEAFF
>TRBV5-4|16|TRBJ2-3|TRBD1
TGTGCCAGCAGCGGCACACGGGACAGGGTAACAGATACGCAGTATTTT
CASSGTRDRVTDTQYF
>TRBV11-3|14|TRBJ2-1|.
TGTGCCAGCAGCTTAGGGAGCTCCTACAATGAGCAGTTCTTC
CASSLGSSYNEQFF
>TRBV7-3|21|TRBJ2-1|TRBD2
TGTGCCAGCAGCTCGCCGTCAAACATCGGACTAGCGGGGACCTCCTACAATGAGCAGTTCTTC
CASSSPSNIGLAGTSYNEQFF
>TRBV1|21|TRBJ2-5|.
TGCACCAGCAGCCAATTTCCCCCCCCATGCTACGGGACTGGAGACGGAGAGACCCAGTACTTC
CTSSQFPPPCYGTGDGETQYF
>TRBV18|14|TRBJ2-7|.
TGTGCCAGCTCACCCCCGGGACTCTCCTACGAGCAGTACTTC
CASSPPGLSYEQYF
>TRBV5-1|16|TRBJ2-5|TRBD2
TGCGCCAGCAGCTTCCTTAGCGGGGGGACCCAAGAGACCCAGTACTTC
CASSFLSGGTQETQYF
>TRBV4-3|14|TRBJ2-2|.
TGCGCCAGCAGCCAAAAACAGGGTGGCGGGGAGCTGTTTTTT
CASSQKQGGGELFF
>TRBV5-1|13|TRBJ1-2|TRBD1
TGCGCCAGCGGACAGGACAGGGACTATGGCTACACCTTC
CASGQDRDYGYTF
>TRBV6-5|15|TRBJ2-1|TRBD2
TGTGCCAGCGCCAAAACCGGGACTAGCGGGGGTGAGCAGTTCTTC
CASAKTGTSGGEQFF
>TRBV7-9|17|TRBJ2-1|TRBD2
TGTGCCAGCAGCTTTCTTGTCTGGACTAGCGGGTACAATGAGCAGTTCTTC
CASSFLVWTSGYNEQFF
>TRBV7-9|13|TRBJ2-1|.
TGTGCCAGCAACCCGAGGGGGGGCGATGAGCAGTTCTTC
CASNPRGGDEQFF
>TRBV5-5|16|TRBJ1-4|TRBD1
TGTGCCAGCAGCTTGCCACCCGGGACAGCGAATGAAAAACTGTTTTTT
CASSLPPGTANEKLFF
>TRBV11-2|14|TRBJ1-5|.
TGTGCCAGCAGCCCCGGGACTGGCAATCAGCCCCAGCATTTT
CASSPGTGNQPQHF
>TRBV5-6|16|TRBJ1-1|TRBD1
TGTGCCAGCAGCCAATCCGGGACAGATAAGAACACTGAAGCTTTCTTT
CASSQSGTDKNTEAFF
>TRBV4-1|15|TRBJ1-6|TRBD1
TGCGCCAGCAGCCAAGGGGGACAGGGGGGTTCACCCCTCCACTTT
CASSQGGQGGSPLHF
>TRBV29-1|14|TRBJ1-2|TRBD1
TGCAGCGTTGGAGGGGGCGGGTCTGGCTATGGCTACACCTTC
CSVGGGGSGYGYTF
>TRBV5-1|12|TRBJ1-2|.
TGCGCCAGCAGCCCCGACATGCAGGGCTACACCTTC
CASSPDMQGYTF